The 13 T cell receptor beta chains reported below all come from one sample, sequenced in a study of CD8 T cells in Susac syndrome. The RNA input was 0.5 to 1 ug, and it was reverse transcribed with random hexamers. Each CDR3 protein is one row after TCRdb ran MiXCR on the immunoSEQ multiplex PCR reads. Here the sample spans about 140,000 distinct CDR3 sequences, 94% being singletons. The specimen sequenced was CD8+ T cells from PBMCs. The receptors were gathered from a human donor in good health.

J is TRBJ2-4 and V is TRBV4-2; 8 positions match TRBD2. V shed 1 base, J shed 8 bases, and the junction held 7 bases outside the gene matches. Germline CDR1 and CDR2: LGHNA and YNFKEQ. CDR3 size: 15 residues. CDR3 DNA: TGTGCCAGCAGCCAAGTTTGGAGGCGGGGGGACATTCAGTACTTC. Its protein product is CASSQVWRRGDIQYF.

The chain employs TRBV24-1 and TRBJ2-1, with 7 positions matching TRBD1. Trimming removed 4 bases from V and 0 bases from J; junction bases left unmatched: 17. The CDR3 is made up of 20 amino acids. Germline CDR1 KGHDR, CDR2 SFDVKD. CDR3 in DNA: TGTGCCACCAGTGACATAGACAGGGCGATCCACGGGCTCTCCTACAATGAGCAGTTCTTC. Translation gives CATSDIDRAIHGLSYNEQFF.

The chain links TRBV29-1 to TRBJ2-7; D call uncertain. With 7 bases removed from V and 0 bases from J, the gap between germline ends came to 7 bases. CDR1 SQVTM and CDR2 ANQGSEA come from the germline V gene. The CDR3 is made up of 11 amino acids. In nucleotides, the CDR3 is TGCAGCGCAGGTAGCTCCTACGAGCAGTACTTC. This translates into CSAGSSYEQYF.

The CDR3 nucleotides are TGTGCCAGCAGCTTGGGACGGAGCAATGAGCAGTTCTTC. Its protein is CASSLGRSNEQFF. V and J are TRBV5-6 and TRBJ2-1; D gene unclear. CDR1 is SGHDT, CDR2 YYEEEE, per germline. The CDR3 totals 13 residues. Trimming removed 0 bases at V and 6 bases at J, with 7 bases between.

The chain recombines TRBV4-3 with TRBJ2-1; D unresolved. From germline, CDR1 is LGHNA and CDR2 YSLEER. Trimming removed 4 bases at V and 4 bases at J, with 14 bases between. This CDR3 spans 15 amino acids. CDR3 protein: CASSPTRQNYNEQFF. CDR3 sequence (DNA): TGCGCCAGCAGCCCTACGAGACAAAATTACAATGAGCAGTTCTTC.

Here the CDR3 DNA reads TGTGCCAGCAGCTTTGCCAGGACGGAAGCTTTCTTT. Protein product: CASSFARTEAFF. This rearrangement joins TRBV5-6 to TRBJ1-1; no definite D call. V was clipped by 2 bases and J by 8 bases, with 10 bases between them. There are 12 residues in the CDR3. Germline V gives CDR1 SGHDT, CDR2 YYEEEE.

V usage is TRBV29-1 and J usage is TRBJ2-5; D ambiguous. The germline V gene has CDR1 SQVTM and CDR2 ANQGSEA. Trimming cost V 4 bases and J 2 bases, with 5 bases left between them. The CDR3 is 11 amino acids. In nucleotides, the CDR3 is TGCAGCGTTGTGTGGCAAGAGACCCAGTACTTC. Protein product: CSVVWQETQYF.

The rearrangement uses TRBV9 and TRBJ1-2; TRBD1 might be the D (5 bases). CDR3 length equals 12 residues. The germline V gene encodes CDR1 SGDLS and CDR2 YYNGEE. V dropped 3 bases and J dropped 4 bases, with 7 bases sitting between them. Here the CDR3 reads CASSGGAYGYTF. CDR3 in DNA: TGTGCCAGCAGCGGAGGGGCCTATGGCTACACCTTC.

The V gene is TRBV29-1, the J gene TRBJ2-3; D might be TRBD1 (6 bases). Trimming shortened V by 4 bases and J by 3 bases, and 17 bases separated the two germline ends. The CDR3 consists of 15 residues. Germline V gives CDR1 SQVTM, CDR2 ANQGSEA. The CDR3: CSVVLSDSLTDTQYF. The CDR3 nucleotides are TGCAGCGTTGTGTTATCGGACAGCTTGACAGATACGCAGTATTTT.

CDR3 DNA: TGTGCCAGCAGTTTATGGACTAGCGGCTCCTACGAGCAGTACTTC. It translates to CASSLWTSGSYEQYF. The chain joins TRBV28 to TRBJ2-7; 9 bases are a match to TRBD2. Germline CDR1 reads MDHEN; CDR2 reads SYDVKM. CDR3 length: 15 amino acids. The V segment lost 0 bases and the J segment 0 bases; nucleotides outside the gene matches: 0.

The chain employs TRBV20-1 and TRBJ2-1, with D tentatively TRBD1 (6 bases). The V end lost 3 bases, the J end lost 10 bases, and 16 bases lay between the germline ends. Germline V CDR1 and CDR2: DFQATT, SNEGSKA (reference sequence). CDR3 length equals 13 residues. CDR3 residues: CSASPEVDREQFF. In DNA form, the CDR3 reads TGCAGTGCTAGTCCGGAGGTAGACAGGGAGCAGTTCTTC.

V usage is TRBV12-3 or TRBV12-4 and J usage is TRBJ2-2; D is uncertain. The CDR3 consists of 11 residues. V dropped 7 bases and J dropped 4 bases, with 4 bases sitting between them. CDR3 coding DNA: TGTGCCAGCACTCTCACCGGGGAGCTGTTTTTT. Translated: CASTLTGELFF.

The chain is built from TRBV20-1 and TRBJ2-7, with D unresolved. The CDR3 extends over 13 amino acids. Trimming stripped 1 base from V and 0 bases from J, with 7 bases between. Germline V lookup: CDR1 DFQATT, CDR2 SNEGSKA (reference sequence). In DNA, the CDR3 is TGCAGTGCTAGAGTCGCCGACTCCTACGAGCAGTACTTC. It is translated as CSARVADSYEQYF.